The TCR beta chain described here comes from a study of T-cell memory formation after mild COVID-19. The wider study: Largely donor-specific TCR clusters were found. Findings and limits, study-wide: Clones contracting across day 15 to 85 had a balanced CD4/CD8 profile; later expanding clones leaned CD4+. Some clones that responded turned up in pre-infection memory, which suggests that cross-reactive memory joined in. Contracting CD4+ clones sat mainly in CM and EM; CD8+ in EMRA.

In germline, CDR1 is SQVTM, CDR2 ANQGSEA. The CDR3 totals 14 residues. V was clipped by 7 bases and J by 0 bases; unmatched bases: 6. TCRdb reprocessed the 5' RACE reads with MiXCR, giving one entry per CDR3 protein. This sample has some 280,000 distinct CDR3 sequences; around 15% occur once, and the top ten carry 23%. Note on this clonotype: Its target is unknown.

Sequenced input: PBMCs or a T cell subset sorted from them (not recorded which). The J gene is TRBJ1-3, the V gene TRBV29-1; 7 nucleotides agree with TRBD1. The receptor was isolated from a young man who had mild COVID-19 (a few samples of this study predate the infection). Cell type and time point are not known. Here the CDR3 reads CSALTGRSGNTIYF. Written as DNA, the CDR3 is TGCAGCGCCCTGACAGGGCGCTCTGGAAACACCATATATTTT.